The 18 T cell receptor beta chains below were found in one sample sequenced in a study of blood T cell repertoires in COVID-19. Sequenced by immunoSEQ multiplex PCR; TCRdb stores in-frame clones only, minus some. The sample consists of 220,000 or so clones, roughly 80% of them appearing once. Sequencing used PBMCs or T cells enriched from blood (not recorded which). Every receptor here comes from a woman aged 35 to 49 with acute COVID-19.

CDR3 sequence reads: CASSEGLAATYEQYF. Here the CDR3 DNA reads TGCGCCAGCAGTGAGGGGTTAGCCGCCACCTACGAGCAGTACTTC. The chain joins TRBV10-1 to TRBJ2-7; D is uncertain. Trimming removed 2 bases at V and 2 bases at J, with 13 bases between. The germline V gene encodes CDR1 WNHNN and CDR2 SYGVQD (reference sequence). The CDR3 sequence is 15 residues long.

V usage is TRBV5-1 and J usage is TRBJ1-1, with 8 positions matching TRBD1. From germline, CDR1 is SGHRS and CDR2 YFSETQ. Trimming removed 6 bases from V and 0 bases from J; junction bases left unmatched: 4. The CDR3 length is 14 residues. The CDR3 protein is CASTPDRVNTEAFF. CDR3 nucleotide sequence: TGCGCCAGCACTCCGGACAGGGTGAACACTGAAGCTTTCTTT.

This chain connects TRBV16 to TRBJ1-6; D ambiguous. The V gene's germline CDR1 is KGHSY and CDR2 FQNENV. The CDR3 has 12 residues. Deletions cut 0 bases from V and 11 bases from J, with 5 bases between. As DNA, the CDR3 is TGTGCCAGCAGCCAATCCGGGGCACCCCTCCACTTT. Residues: CASSQSGAPLHF.

The V and J genes are TRBV11-3 and TRBJ2-1; TRBD2 might be the D (6 bases). Germline V gene sequence: CDR1 SGHNT, CDR2 YENEEA. Trimming took off 5 bases at V and 9 bases at J, with 14 bases between the two ends. The CDR3 totals 13 residues. CDR3 nucleotides: TGTGCCAGCAGCCCCGGGGTGGGGGGTGAGCAGTTCTTC. It yields the protein CASSPGVGGEQFF.

The gene calls are TRBV5-1 and TRBJ2-3; D is possibly TRBD2 (5 bases). Germline V gene sequence: CDR1 SGHRS, CDR2 YFSETQ. This CDR3 comprises 13 residues. Trimming removed 5 bases from V and 6 bases from J, with 13 bases in between. The CDR3 bases are TGCGCCAGCAGTCTAGCCCCGAAGGATACGCAGTATTTT. Translated, it gives CASSLAPKDTQYF.

The CDR3 is CASSRTAYEQYF. In DNA, the CDR3 is TGTGCCAGCAGTCGGACAGCTTACGAGCAGTACTTC. J is TRBJ2-7 and V is TRBV28, with a tentative D call TRBD1 (6 bases). Per germline, CDR1 MDHEN and CDR2 SYDVKM. V lost 5 bases and J 4 bases, leaving 9 bases between the germline ends. This CDR3 has 12 amino acids.

The chain is built from TRBV7-2 and TRBJ1-1; D is perhaps TRBD1 (5 bases). The length of the CDR3 is 13 residues. Looked up from germline, CDR1 is SGHTA and CDR2 is FQGNSA. V lost 6 bases to trimming and J lost 1 base, with 9 bases between them. This chain's CDR3 is CASSRGRNTEAFF. CDR3 bases: TGTGCCAGCAGTAGGGGCAGGAACACTGAAGCTTTCTTT. The entire variable domain, with the rest obtained from reference TRBV7-2 and TRBJ1-1, is as follows: GAGVSQSPSNKVTEKGKDVELRCDPISGHTALYWYRQSLGQGLEFLIYFQGNSAPDKSGLPSDRFSAERTGGSVSTLTIQRTQQEDSAVYLCASSRGRNTEAFFGQGTRLTVV.

The genes are TRBV2 and TRBJ1-2; tentatively, D is TRBD1 (6 bases). V was trimmed by 2 bases and J by 4 bases, leaving 11 bases between them. The CDR3 sequence is 14 residues long. Germline CDR1 SNHLY, CDR2 FYNNEI. In DNA, the CDR3 is TGTGCCAGCAGTGAACAGGGGAACCGCTATGGCTACACCTTC. This codes for CASSEQGNRYGYTF.

J is TRBJ1-1 and V is TRBV12-3 or TRBV12-4, with D maybe TRBD1 (5 bases). This CDR3 has 13 residues. V shed 4 bases and J shed 5 bases, with 11 bases lying between them. The CDR3 DNA reads as TGTGCCAGCAGTTGGGGGGGGAAAACTGAAGCTTTCTTT. This gives the protein CASSWGGKTEAFF.

The chain employs TRBV6-5 and TRBJ2-2; D is uncertain. V was shortened by 7 bases and J by 1 base, with 7 bases between the two germline ends. The CDR3 is 13 residues long. CDR1 is MNHEY and CDR2 is SVGAGI in the germline V gene. This CDR3 is CASKQENTGELFF. The CDR3 DNA sequence: TGTGCCAGCAAGCAGGAGAACACCGGGGAGCTGTTTTTT.

The chain carries TRBV6-5 and TRBJ1-3; D gene unclear. The length of the CDR3 is 12 residues. The V gene lost 7 bases and the J gene lost 4 bases, with 8 bases spanning the gap. Germline V gene sequence: CDR1 MNHEY, CDR2 SVGAGI. CDR3 nucleotides: TGTGCCAGCAATTTAGCGGGAAACACCATATATTTT. Translation gives CASNLAGNTIYF.

The rearrangement joins TRBV19 to TRBJ2-1; 9 nucleotides agree with TRBD2. Germline CDR1 and CDR2: LNHDA and SQIVND (reference sequence). There are 15 residues in the CDR3. V lost 4 bases, J lost 8 bases, and 9 bases stayed unmatched. CDR3 bases: TGTGCCAGTAGTAGGGGACTAGCCCGGGTACATGAGCAGTTCTTC. Translating it yields CASSRGLARVHEQFF.

The chain has TRBV7-9 and TRBJ2-1; D might be TRBD2 (5 bases). V shed 4 bases and J shed 8 bases, with 6 bases lying between them. Germline V gene sequence: CDR1 SEHNR, CDR2 FQNEAQ (reference sequence). The CDR3 runs to 11 residues. In DNA, the CDR3 is TGTGCCAGCAGCTCCGGGGATGAGCAGTTCTTC. This sequence encodes CASSSGDEQFF.

The rearrangement joins TRBV19 to TRBJ2-7, with D perhaps TRBD1 (6 bases). This CDR3 contains 15 residues. Germline CDR1 and CDR2: LNHDA and SQIVND (reference sequence). V shed 7 bases and J shed 4 bases, with 20 bases lying between them. The CDR3 spells CASKEEDRILYEQYF. The CDR3 coding sequence is TGTGCCAGTAAGGAGGAGGACAGAATACTTTACGAGCAGTACTTC.

The chain employs TRBV12-3 or TRBV12-4 and TRBJ2-3, with 7 bases lining up with TRBD1. Losses at the gene ends were 4 bases for V and 3 bases for J; bases not matched to a gene: 1. The CDR3 has 13 amino acids. CDR3 residues: CASSWTGTDTQYF. The CDR3 DNA is TGTGCCAGCAGTTGGACAGGAACAGATACGCAGTATTTT.

This clone was recorded a few times. J is TRBJ1-6 and V is TRBV28, with 8 nucleotides matching TRBD1. Trimming cost V 5 bases and J 4 bases; bases outside gene matches: 4. The CDR3 is 15 residues long. The germline V gene encodes CDR1 MDHEN and CDR2 SYDVKM. This CDR3 reads CASSVQGAYNSPLHF. CDR3 DNA sequence: TGTGCCAGCAGTGTTCAGGGGGCGTATAATTCACCCCTCCACTTT.

The chain recombines TRBV19 with TRBJ2-5, with a tentative D call TRBD2 (5 bases). The CDR3 sequence is 13 residues long. CDR1 and CDR2 from the germline V gene are LNHDA and SQIVND (reference sequence). Trimming removed 3 bases from V and 5 bases from J, with 10 bases in between. The CDR3 protein is CASSIAPGETQYF. The CDR3 nucleotides are TGTGCCAGTAGTATTGCCCCGGGGGAGACCCAGTACTTC.

The chain has TRBV28 and TRBJ1-5; D possibly corresponds to TRBD1 (6 bases). The V end lost 5 bases, the J end lost 5 bases, and 16 bases lay between the germline ends. CDR3 length: 15 residues. Germline CDR1 and CDR2: MDHEN and SYDVKM. The DNA of the CDR3 is TGTGCCAGCAGTAGAACAGGGTTCGTCGATCAGCCCCAGCATTTT. It specifies CASSRTGFVDQPQHF.